The 17 T cell receptor beta chains reported below all come from one sample, sequenced in a study of response to subunit inactivated influenza vaccine (dated by TCRdb to 2017 to 2018). The receptor library was made with RT-PCR. Sequenced on an Illumina HiSeq 2500. TCRdb cleaned the public reads at Q25 with fastp, built clones with MiXCR and kept in-frame beta chains. Rows matching on CDR3 protein sequence are summarized as one entry with the most common DNA and genes. A total of around 650,000 distinct CDR3 sequences appear in this sample, about 15% of them only once. In total, the top ten clones hold around 10% of the sample. The sequences come from PBMCs from blood, collected 11 to 12 days after vaccination. The receptors originated from a man aged 50 to 59 who received an inactivated influenza vaccine. Donor details come from another sample of the same person, matched by shared clones.

The V gene is TRBV9, the J gene TRBJ1-3; D is unclear. Germline assignment: CDR1 SGDLS and CDR2 YYNGEE. The CDR3 extends over 14 amino acids. V lost 3 bases and J 4 bases, leaving 11 bases between the germline ends. This CDR3 is CASSASSSGNTIYF. The CDR3 bases are TGTGCCAGCAGCGCGAGTAGTTCCGGAAACACCATATATTTT. The whole variable domain, remainder taken from reference TRBV9 and TRBJ1-3, is DSGVTQTPKHLITATGQRVTLRCSPRSGDLSVYWYQQSLDQGLQFLIQYYNGEERAKGNILERFSAQQFPDLHSELNLSSLELGDSALYFCASSASSSGNTIYFGEGSWLTVV.

This clonotype appeared a few times. CDR3 protein: CASSTGTSGTPSTDTQYF. The CDR3 nucleotides read TGTGCCAGCAGCACCGGGACTAGCGGGACCCCTAGCACAGATACGCAGTATTTT. V usage is TRBV7-3 and J usage is TRBJ2-3; 13 positions match TRBD2. V gave up 5 bases and J gave up 0 bases; unmatched junction bases: 8. Germline V gives CDR1 SGHTA, CDR2 FQGTGA. CDR3 length: 18 residues.

The V and J genes are TRBV20-1 and TRBJ2-3; 9 bases agree with TRBD2. The CDR3 is 15 amino acids. Germline V gene data show CDR1 as DFQATT and CDR2 as SNEGSKA (reference sequence). Unmatched junction bases numbered 5, after V lost 3 bases and J lost 1 base. The CDR3 spells CSASRLAERTDTQYF. The CDR3 nucleotides are TGCAGTGCTAGTAGACTAGCGGAGCGCACAGATACGCAGTATTTT.

This clonotype was seen at least ten times. The chain carries TRBV12-3 or TRBV12-4 and TRBJ2-2, with D unclear. V lost 1 base, J lost 5 bases, and 5 bases lay in between. This CDR3 is 13 amino acids long. The CDR3 region is CASSLEQTGELFF. CDR3 nucleotides: TGTGCCAGCAGTTTAGAACAGACCGGGGAGCTGTTTTTT.

The chain couples TRBV12-3 or TRBV12-4 to TRBJ1-6; the match to TRBD1 covers 9 bases. V trimming: 3 bases; J trimming: 7 bases; junction bases outside the gene matches: 4. This CDR3 comprises 15 residues. The CDR3 DNA sequence: TGTGCCAGCAGTTTTACAGGGGGCCCCAATTCACCCCTCCACTTT. Translating it yields CASSFTGGPNSPLHF.

This clonotype came up a few times. The J gene is TRBJ2-3, the V gene TRBV5-1; D ambiguous. Germline assignment: CDR1 SGHRS and CDR2 YFSETQ. Trimming took 0 bases from V and 6 from J, leaving 11 bases between them. The CDR3 has 14 amino acids. CDR3 sequence: CASSLGRKGDTQYF. CDR3 nucleotides: TGCGCCAGCAGCTTGGGAAGGAAAGGGGATACGCAGTATTTT. The whole variable domain, remainder taken from reference TRBV5-1 and TRBJ2-3, is KAGVTQTPRYLIKTRGQQVTLSCSPISGHRSVSWYQQTPGQGLQFLFEYFSETQRNKGNFPGRFSGRQFSNSRSEMNVSTLELGDSALYLCASSLGRKGDTQYFGPGTRLTVL.

In this sample, this clonotype turned up many times. V usage is TRBV12-3 or TRBV12-4 and J usage is TRBJ1-5; D ambiguous. Trimming removed 6 bases from V and 0 bases from J, with 9 bases in between. The CDR3 has 14 amino acids. The DNA for the CDR3 is TGTGCCAGCAGACCGGAGGGTAGCAATCAGCCCCAGCATTTT. Amino acids: CASRPEGSNQPQHF.

The chain links TRBV24-1 to TRBJ2-3; TRBD2 matches 10 bases. This CDR3 is 16 amino acids long. CDR1 KGHDR and CDR2 SFDVKD come from the germline V gene. J was trimmed by 3 bases and V by 3 bases; bases with no gene match: 5. In DNA form, the CDR3 reads TGTGCCACCAGTGATACCAGCGGGGGGGTTACAGATACGCAGTATTTT. Its protein is CATSDTSGGVTDTQYF.

This chain links TRBV28 with TRBJ1-2; TRBD1 might be the D (5 bases). Trimming took off 2 bases at V and 4 bases at J, with 8 bases between the two ends. The germline CDR1 and CDR2 sequences are MDHEN and SYDVKM. This CDR3 spans 13 amino acids. The CDR3 DNA reads TGTGCCAGCAGTTTAGACAGTACCTATGGCTACACCTTC. Translating it yields CASSLDSTYGYTF.

There are a few counts of this clonotype. V and J are TRBV15 and TRBJ2-5; no firm D call. V lost 3 bases to trimming and J lost 5 bases, with 19 bases between them. In germline, CDR1 is LNHNV, CDR2 YYDKDF (reference sequence). The CDR3 consists of 16 residues. CDR3 region: CATSSPSTVKGETQYF. The CDR3 bases are TGTGCCACCAGCAGCCCCTCTACCGTCAAGGGTGAGACCCAGTACTTC.

This clonotype was seen more than once but under ten times. The chain has TRBV11-1 and TRBJ2-1; a possible D gene is TRBD1 (6 bases). CDR3 size: 16 residues. The germline V gene has CDR1 SGHAT and CDR2 FQDESV (reference sequence). V dropped 1 base and J dropped 2 bases, with 12 bases sitting between them. CDR3 bases: TGTGCCAGCAGCTTAGTACTCAGGGACACCTACAATGAGCAGTTCTTC. Translation gives CASSLVLRDTYNEQFF. The whole variable domain, filled in from reference TRBV11-1 and TRBJ2-1, reads EAEVAQSPRYKITEKSQAVAFWCDPISGHATLYWYRQILGQGPELLVQFQDESVVDDSQLPKDRFSAERLKGVDSTLKIQPAELGDSAMYLCASSLVLRDTYNEQFFGPGTRLTVL.

The chain's CDR3 is CASTPAPGTYRYEQYF. DNA for the CDR3: TGTGCCAGCACCCCCGCCCCCGGGACATACCGCTACGAGCAGTACTTC. This rearrangement joins TRBV28 to TRBJ2-7, with a tentative D call TRBD1 (6 bases). The length of the CDR3 is 16 residues. Trimming cost V 7 bases and J 3 bases, with 22 bases left between them. Germline V gene data show CDR1 as MDHEN and CDR2 as SYDVKM.

The chain has TRBV12-3 or TRBV12-4 and TRBJ2-3; D is possibly TRBD1 (5 bases). CDR3 length: 16 residues. Trimming cost V 4 bases and J 0 bases, with 14 bases left between them. In DNA form, the CDR3 reads TGTGCCAGCAGTTACCCCGAGCAGGGTAGCACAGATACGCAGTATTTT. It yields the protein CASSYPEQGSTDTQYF.

In its sample, this clonotype was seen a few times. The chain employs TRBV12-3 or TRBV12-4 and TRBJ2-7; D possibly matches TRBD1 or TRBD2 (6 bases each). The CDR3 loop spans 13 amino acids. V lost 5 bases and J lost 3, with 11 bases in between. As DNA, the CDR3 is TGTGCCAGCAGTCCAGGGGAGGTCTACGAGCAGTACTTC. Translation: CASSPGEVYEQYF.

The V gene is TRBV6-5, the J gene TRBJ2-2; tentative D call: TRBD2 (7 bases). The CDR3 covers 16 residues. V was clipped by 0 bases and J by 6 bases, with 14 bases between them. Germline V gives CDR1 MNHEY, CDR2 SVGAGI. CDR3 protein: CASSYSRGGVSGELFF. The CDR3 DNA follows: TGTGCCAGCAGTTACTCGAGGGGGGGAGTGTCCGGGGAGCTGTTTTTT.

About this clonotype itself: One junction end disagrees with the germline gene, perhaps due to a read error. This rearrangement joins TRBV20-1 to TRBJ2-7, with 9 bases that match TRBD1. This CDR3 region has 16 residues. Germline assignment: CDR1 DFQATT and CDR2 SNEGSKA (reference sequence). As DNA, the CDR3 is TGCTGTGCTAGAGATTACGGGACAGGGTCTGCCTACGAGCAGTACTTC. Translation gives CCARDYGTGSAYEQYF.

This chain connects TRBV12-3 or TRBV12-4 to TRBJ2-1; D call uncertain. The CDR3 consists of 14 residues. Trimming pared 2 bases from V and 6 bases from J, leaving 11 bases between. The CDR3 nucleotides are TGTGCCAGCAGTTTAACCGGGTTTGCCAATGAGCAGTTCTTC. This encodes CASSLTGFANEQFF.